The 5 T cell receptor beta chains listed next were all sequenced from one sample in a study of cytomegalovirus exposure and HLA in healthy donors. PCR was performed using 60 Vbeta and 13 Jbeta primers. Clones were read by immunoSEQ multiplex PCR, and TCRdb kept only the in-frame ones, dropping some. The sample consists of about 90,000 clones, around 70% of them appearing once. Sequencing was performed on PBMCs. The receptors stem from a woman between 45 and 65 years old in good health and CMV-seropositive.

The rearrangement joins TRBV27 to TRBJ1-1; D is unresolved. Germline V gene sequence: CDR1 MNHEY, CDR2 SMNVEV (reference sequence). The CDR3 runs 14 residues. V gave up 0 bases and J gave up 3 bases, with 8 bases separating them. Here the CDR3 DNA reads TGTGCCAGCAGTTTATCGTCGGGGTACACTGAAGCTTTCTTT. It is translated as CASSLSSGYTEAFF.

The chain employs TRBV7-9 and TRBJ1-6, with D uncertain. Trimming took off 4 bases at V and 8 bases at J, with 9 bases between the two ends. Germline CDR1 and CDR2: SEHNR and FQNEAQ (reference sequence). The CDR3 is made up of 13 amino acids. The CDR3: CASSSNGDSPLHF. As DNA, the CDR3 is TGTGCCAGCAGCTCGAACGGGGATTCACCCCTCCACTTT.

The rearrangement joins TRBV4-1 to TRBJ1-4; D gene unclear. CDR3 length: 15 amino acids. V lost 5 bases and J lost 8, with 18 bases in between. The germline CDR1 and CDR2 sequences are MGHRA and YSYEKL. The CDR3 region is CASSYEGVAREKLFF. In DNA, the CDR3 is TGCGCCAGCAGCTATGAGGGCGTGGCTAGAGAAAAACTGTTTTTT.

The genes are TRBV2 and TRBJ1-2; D uncertain. Germline CDR1 is SNHLY and CDR2 is FYNNEI. CDR3 size: 14 residues. Trimming pared 7 bases from V and 8 bases from J, leaving 20 bases between. CDR3: CASTLSGWGRGYTF. CDR3 nucleotide sequence: TGTGCCAGCACCCTCTCGGGGTGGGGAAGAGGCTACACCTTC.

This clone showed up just a few times. Here the CDR3 reads CASSLAGTGPAEQYF. In DNA, the CDR3 is TGTGCCAGCAGCTTGGCCGGGACAGGGCCGGCCGAGCAGTACTTC. The chain combines TRBV5-6 with TRBJ2-7, with 9 bases matching TRBD1. The V segment lost 0 bases and the J segment 6 bases; nucleotides outside the gene matches: 7. CDR3 length equals 15 residues. The germline gives CDR1 SGHDT, CDR2 YYEEEE. The full variable domain, with the rest looked up from reference TRBV5-6 and TRBJ2-7, is DAGVTQSPTHLIKTRGQQVTLRCSPKSGHDTVSWYQQALGQGPQFIFQYYEEEERQRGNFPDRFSGHQFPNYSSELNVNALLLGDSALYLCASSLAGTGPAEQYFGPGTRLTVT.